One and the same sample provided the 31 T cell receptor beta chains below, sequenced in a study of cytomegalovirus exposure and HLA in healthy donors. Assay: immunoSEQ multiplex PCR; the TCRdb copy retains only in-frame clones and omits some. The sample records around 95,000 clones, approximately 81% being singletons. The sequencing sample was made of PBMCs. These receptors were obtained from a man in his late teens or twenties in good health and CMV-seropositive.

On this clone itself: At one of its ends the junction is not consistent with the germline gene, which may arise from a read error. The chain is built from TRBV20-1 and TRBJ2-5; no definite D call. The CDR3 contains 11 residues. The germline gives CDR1 DFQATT, CDR2 SNEGSKA (reference sequence). CDR3 region: CSASGSDARHF. CDR3 nucleotide sequence: TGCAGTGCTAGCGGGTCGGATGCTCGGCACTTC.

A single count supports this clone. The chain is built from TRBV13 and TRBJ2-7, with D possibly being TRBD2 (5 bases). The CDR3 has 14 amino acids. Germline V lookup: CDR1 PRHDT, CDR2 FYEKMQ (reference sequence). Deletions cut 3 bases from V and 0 bases from J, with 9 bases between. DNA for the CDR3: TGTGCCAGCAGCTTCGGCAGCGGCTCCTACGAGCAGTACTTC. This gives the protein CASSFGSGSYEQYF. The full variable domain, with the rest looked up from reference TRBV13 and TRBJ2-7, is AAGVIQSPRHLIKEKRETATLKCYPIPRHDTVYWYQQGPGQDPQFLISFYEKMQSDKGSIPDRFSAQQFSDYHSELNMSSLELGDSALYFCASSFGSGSYEQYFGPGTRLTVT.

The CDR3 coding sequence is TGTGCCAGCACCACTGTGGGAGTAGGCGGTCCCTACGAGCAGTACTTC. Amino acid sequence: CASTTVGVGGPYEQYF. This chain links TRBV28 with TRBJ2-7; D is perhaps TRBD2 (5 bases). Deletions cut 7 bases from V and 2 bases from J, with 21 bases between. Germline values: CDR1 MDHEN, CDR2 SYDVKM. The CDR3 is 16 residues long.

This clone was counted only a few times. This chain connects TRBV27 to TRBJ2-2; tentatively, D is TRBD1 (5 bases). The CDR3 extends over 11 amino acids. With 10 bases removed from V and 7 bases from J, the gap between germline ends came to 10 bases. Germline V CDR1 and CDR2: MNHEY, SMNVEV (reference sequence). The CDR3 reads CATLQGGELFF. CDR3 nucleotides: TGTGCCACCCTTCAGGGCGGGGAGCTGTTTTTT.

V and J are TRBV5-8 and TRBJ2-5, with D perhaps matching TRBD2 (6 bases). The CDR3 is made up of 15 amino acids. V gave up 4 bases and J gave up 3 bases, with 16 bases separating them. Germline V lookup: CDR1 SGHTS, CDR2 YDEGEE. CDR3 region: CASSRWGDQEETQYF. CDR3 sequence (DNA): TGTGCCAGCAGCAGATGGGGGGACCAGGAAGAGACCCAGTACTTC.

The genes are TRBV2 and TRBJ1-3, with TRBD1 matching over 7 bases. CDR1 SNHLY and CDR2 FYNNEI come from the germline V gene. This CDR3 has 14 amino acids. V lost 7 bases to trimming and J lost 2 bases; unmatched junction nucleotides: 5. The CDR3 region is CASMTGLAGNTIYF. The CDR3 DNA sequence: TGTGCCAGCATGACAGGGTTGGCTGGAAACACCATATATTTT. The full variable domain, its missing parts supplied by reference TRBV2 and TRBJ1-3, is EPEVTQTPSHQVTQMGQEVILRCVPISNHLYFYWYRQILGQKVEFLVSFYNNEISEKSEIFDDQFSVERPDGSNFTLKIRSTKLEDSAMYFCASMTGLAGNTIYFGEGSWLTVV.

This clone was seen only once. The chain carries TRBV18 and TRBJ2-2; D may be TRBD2 (5 bases). CDR1 and CDR2 from the germline V gene are KGHSH and LQKENI. V lost 3 bases and J 0 bases, leaving 11 bases between the germline ends. The CDR3 is 16 residues long. The CDR3 reads CASSPLEAANTGELFF. CDR3 bases: TGTGCCAGCTCACCTCTGGAGGCCGCGAACACCGGGGAGCTGTTTTTT.

The chain carries TRBV19 and TRBJ2-7, with 9 bases aligning to TRBD1. Germline CDR1 and CDR2: LNHDA and SQIVND (reference sequence). V lost 7 bases and J lost 6; bases outside the gene matches: 4. The CDR3 has 12 amino acids. The CDR3 region is CASKTGGSEQYF. In DNA, the CDR3 is TGTGCCAGTAAAACAGGGGGCTCCGAGCAGTACTTC.

The chain is built from TRBV2 and TRBJ1-1; D remains ambiguous. Germline V gene data show CDR1 as SNHLY and CDR2 as FYNNEI. The CDR3 consists of 15 residues. The V end was cut by 0 bases, the J end by 5 bases, with 13 bases between. CDR3 in DNA: TGTGCCAGCAGTGAAGCGCGGTCGGAAGGTACTGAAGCTTTCTTT. Its protein product is CASSEARSEGTEAFF.

This chain uses TRBV29-1 with TRBJ2-5; D uncertain. The V end was cut by 0 bases, the J end by 1 base, with 9 bases between. The CDR3 runs 14 residues. Germline V gives CDR1 SQVTM, CDR2 ANQGSEA. The CDR3 sequence: CSVEDLGLQETQYF. For the CDR3, the DNA is TGCAGCGTTGAAGATCTTGGCCTCCAAGAGACCCAGTACTTC.

The rearrangement joins TRBV18 to TRBJ1-1, with TRBD1 as a possible D gene (6 bases). This CDR3 has 15 amino acids. The germline CDR1 and CDR2 sequences are KGHSH and LQKENI. V lost 0 bases and J 1 base, leaving 9 bases between the germline ends. This CDR3 is CASSPPGRGNTEAFF. The CDR3 region has the DNA TGTGCCAGCTCACCACCGGGCAGGGGGAACACTGAAGCTTTCTTT.

This sequence joins TRBV25-1 and TRBJ2-3, with 10 positions matching TRBD1. The trim removed 5 bases at V and 3 bases at J, leaving 8 bases unmatched. The CDR3 extends over 16 amino acids. From germline, CDR1 is MGHDK and CDR2 SYGVNS. CDR3 nucleotide sequence: TGTGCCAGCAGTCCCCTCGGGGGACAGGGGACAGATACGCAGTATTTT. Protein sequence: CASSPLGGQGTDTQYF.

The V and J genes are TRBV11-2 and TRBJ2-7; TRBD1 might be the D (6 bases). Germline assignment: CDR1 SGHAT and CDR2 FQNNGV. The CDR3 extends over 18 amino acids. Trimming shortened V by 5 bases and J by 0 bases, and 23 bases separated the two germline ends. CDR3 residues: CASSPLTDSAPGSYEQYF. DNA of the CDR3: TGTGCCAGCAGCCCGCTGACGGACAGTGCTCCGGGCTCCTACGAGCAGTACTTC.

The CDR3 spells CASSYSESLSGNTIYF. In DNA, the CDR3 is TGTGCCAGCAGTTACTCGGAGTCCCTCTCTGGAAACACCATATATTTT. The chain employs TRBV6-5 and TRBJ1-3; D gene unclear. CDR3 length equals 16 residues. Germline V gene sequence: CDR1 MNHEY, CDR2 SVGAGI. V lost 0 bases and J 0 bases, leaving 9 bases between the germline ends.

V is TRBV6-1 and J is TRBJ2-7, with TRBD1 as a possible D gene (5 bases). Germline CDR1 reads MNHNS; CDR2 reads SASEGT. V lost 7 bases to trimming and J lost 0 bases, with 13 bases between them. The CDR3 length is 14 residues. CDR3 sequence: CASTRTPVSYEQYV. CDR3 DNA sequence: TGTGCCAGCACCCGGACACCGGTCTCCTACGAGCAGTACGTC.

This clone was observed once. The chain recombines TRBV6-1 with TRBJ2-1, with 10 bases aligning to TRBD2. V gave up 3 bases and J gave up 10 bases; unmatched junction bases: 9. The CDR3 sequence is 15 residues long. From germline, CDR1 is MNHNS and CDR2 SASEGT. In nucleotides, the CDR3 is TGTGCCAGCAGTGAGGGGGCTAGCGGGAGATGGGAGCAGTTCTTC. Translating it yields CASSEGASGRWEQFF.

This clone was detected only once. The rearrangement uses TRBV14 and TRBJ2-3; no clear D. The CDR3 covers 13 residues. V gave up 1 base and J gave up 6 bases, with 8 bases separating them. Germline V gives CDR1 SGHDN, CDR2 FVKESK. The chain's CDR3 is CASSQAGGDTQYF. The DNA for the CDR3 is TGTGCCAGCAGCCAAGCGGGTGGCGATACGCAGTATTTT.

The rearrangement joins TRBV6-6 to TRBJ1-1; tentatively, D is TRBD1 (6 bases). This CDR3 is 16 amino acids long. Germline assignment: CDR1 MNHNY and CDR2 SVGAGI (reference sequence). Trimming stripped 2 bases from V and 1 base from J, with 14 bases between. Here the CDR3 DNA reads TGTGCCAGCAGTTACCTACTACAGGGCCCGAACACTGAAGCTTTCTTT. This gives the protein CASSYLLQGPNTEAFF.

The chain uses TRBV9 and TRBJ2-3, with a weak D call TRBD1 (6 bases). This CDR3 has 14 residues. Trimming left V 3 bases short and J 6 bases short, with 14 bases between. CDR1 and CDR2 from the germline V gene are SGDLS and YYNGEE. CDR3 sequence: CASSEDRTGDTQYF. In DNA form, the CDR3 reads TGTGCCAGCAGCGAGGACAGAACCGGGGATACGCAGTATTTT.

The chain links TRBV28 to TRBJ1-1, with D perhaps matching TRBD1 (5 bases). The germline V gene has CDR1 MDHEN and CDR2 SYDVKM. The CDR3 extends over 13 amino acids. Trimming pared 7 bases from V and 0 bases from J, leaving 9 bases between. The CDR3 nucleotides read TGTGCCAGCACCCCGACAGTGAACACTGAAGCTTTCTTT. Translated, it gives CASTPTVNTEAFF.

The chain has TRBV28 and TRBJ2-7, with a possible D match to TRBD2 (6 bases). Germline-derived CDR1 and CDR2 are MDHEN and SYDVKM. CDR3 length: 13 amino acids. V gave up 4 bases and J gave up 7 bases, with 14 bases separating them. CDR3 region: CASSWGVPGEQYF. CDR3 nucleotide sequence: TGTGCCAGCAGTTGGGGGGTCCCGGGGGAGCAGTACTTC.

The chain is built from TRBV10-3 and TRBJ1-5, with 11 bases identical to TRBD1. The CDR3 loop spans 13 amino acids. The germline V gene has CDR1 ENHRY and CDR2 SYGVKD. Trimming cost V 11 bases and J 6 bases; bases outside gene matches: 6. In nucleotides, the CDR3 is TGTGCCTCGGGACAGGGGGGTGTTCAGCCCCAGCATTTT. Protein: CASGQGGVQPQHF.

This clone showed up many times. The chain couples TRBV29-1 to TRBJ2-2; weak D call: TRBD1 (6 bases). In germline, CDR1 is SQVTM, CDR2 ANQGSEA. The CDR3 runs 16 residues. Trimming stripped 2 bases from V and 0 bases from J, with 13 bases between. CDR3 nucleotide sequence: TGCAGCGTTGAACAGGGGCCGTCTTCGAACACCGGGGAGCTGTTTTTT. Protein: CSVEQGPSSNTGELFF.

The rearrangement joins TRBV7-3 to TRBJ1-2; D might be TRBD1 (6 bases). This CDR3 region has 14 residues. Looked up from germline, CDR1 is SGHTA and CDR2 is FQGTGA. V was cut by 5 bases and J by 2 bases, with 12 bases left in between. CDR3 coding DNA: TGTGCCAGCAGCGATATTGACAGGAACTATGGCTACACCTTC. Residues: CASSDIDRNYGYTF.

The rearrangement uses TRBV5-1 and TRBJ2-1, with D possibly being TRBD1 (7 bases). The germline V and J ends were trimmed by 4 bases and 5 bases, with 22 bases remaining between them. CDR3 size: 17 residues. Germline V gene lookup returns CDR1 SGHRS and CDR2 YFSETQ. This CDR3 is CASSTWPGGGGNNEQFF. For the CDR3, the DNA is TGCGCCAGCAGCACTTGGCCTGGAGGGGGCGGTAACAATGAGCAGTTCTTC.

The genes are TRBV7-8 and TRBJ2-5, with 9 bases that match TRBD2. In germline, CDR1 is SGHVS, CDR2 FQNEAQ. V gave up 5 bases and J gave up 5 bases; unmatched junction bases: 6. The length of the CDR3 is 14 residues. Here the CDR3 DNA reads TGTGCCAGCAGCCCCGGGACTAGCCGTGAGACCCAGTACTTC. This sequence encodes CASSPGTSRETQYF.

The chain carries TRBV7-2 and TRBJ2-1; 10 positions match TRBD2. The CDR3 consists of 15 residues. The trim removed 5 bases at V and 4 bases at J, leaving 5 bases unmatched. The germline gives CDR1 SGHTA, CDR2 FQGNSA. The CDR3 sequence is CASSRTSGRYNEQFF. In nucleotides, the CDR3 is TGTGCCAGCAGCCGGACTAGCGGAAGGTACAATGAGCAGTTCTTC.

The rearrangement joins TRBV6-1 to TRBJ2-1, with TRBD2 matching 7 bases. Germline CDR1 MNHNS, CDR2 SASEGT. There are 16 residues in the CDR3. The trim removed 0 bases at V and 6 bases at J, leaving 8 bases unmatched. DNA of the CDR3: TGTGCCAGCAGTGAAGCCGCGGGGGAAATCCTCAATGAGCAGTTCTTC. Its protein product is CASSEAAGEILNEQFF.

This chain joins TRBV29-1 and TRBJ2-2, with 11 bases that match TRBD2. The trim removed 2 bases at V and 1 base at J, leaving 3 bases unmatched. Germline V CDR1 and CDR2: SQVTM, ANQGSEA. The CDR3 extends over 16 amino acids. CDR3 in amino acids: CSVETSGSENTGELFF. The CDR3 nucleotides read TGCAGCGTTGAAACTAGCGGGAGTGAGAACACCGGGGAGCTGTTTTTT.

The chain uses TRBV5-1 and TRBJ2-7; a possible D gene is TRBD1 (6 bases). Germline CDR1 reads SGHRS; CDR2 reads YFSETQ. V gave up 4 bases and J gave up 5 bases, with 13 bases separating them. This CDR3 has 13 residues. CDR3 in amino acids: CASSKAGVHEQYF. The CDR3 DNA sequence: TGCGCCAGCAGCAAAGCAGGGGTCCACGAGCAGTACTTC.

This chain uses TRBV4-1 with TRBJ2-5; D unclear. The CDR3 covers 16 residues. Germline-derived CDR1 and CDR2 are MGHRA and YSYEKL. The V end was cut by 0 bases, the J end by 0 bases, with 11 bases between. The CDR3 sequence: CASSQDRARYQETQYF. The CDR3 DNA reads as TGCGCCAGCAGCCAAGATCGAGCCCGGTACCAAGAGACCCAGTACTTC.